The sequence of this T cell receptor (beta chain) was determined in a study of cytomegalovirus exposure and HLA in healthy donors. Germline CDR1 reads MNHEY; CDR2 reads SVGAGI. The CDR3 loop spans 14 amino acids. V lost 5 bases to trimming and J lost 5 bases; unmatched junction nucleotides: 4. With 60 Vbeta and 13 Jbeta primers, the PCR was carried out. Method: immunoSEQ multiplex PCR; TCRdb's copy keeps in-frame clones and lacks some. The sample includes about 250,000 clones, under 80% of them seen just once. The sequence came from a female donor in good health and CMV-seronegative. The sequencing sample was made of PBMCs. The chain joins TRBV6-5 to TRBJ1-1, with 11 bases lining up with TRBD1. The CDR3 region has the DNA TGTGCCAGCAGTAGCGGACAGGGGGCAACTGAAGCTTTCTTT. Its protein product is CASSSGQGATEAFF.